This T cell receptor beta chain was profiled in a study of cytomegalovirus exposure and HLA in healthy donors. Study in general: Genotyping showed 70% to 90% of approximately 430 donors falling in the Caucasian-associated ancestry cluster. Study findings and constraints: Later analysis identified a missense DCLRE1C variant that was linked to TCR beta V- and J-gene trimming.

Concerning this clone: What it recognizes is unknown. Additional DNA sequences in this sample encode the identical CDR3.

The length of the CDR3 is 17 residues. The V segment lost 0 bases and the J segment 7 bases; nucleotides outside the gene matches: 10. CDR1 LGHNA and CDR2 YNFKEQ come from the germline V gene. All the people who gave samples were healthy bone marrow donors. Researchers ran the PCR with 60 Vbeta and 13 Jbeta primers. Produced via immunoSEQ multiplex PCR; TCRdb's table is partial and in-frame only. The profile shows about 120,000 clones, roughly two thirds of them singletons. The sample was PBMCs. The origin of this receptor is a man under 40 in good health and CMV-seropositive. The chain employs TRBV4-2 and TRBJ2-4; 9 positions agree with TRBD2. DNA for the CDR3: TGTGCCAGCAGCCAAGAGCTAGGTAGCGGGAGTGGGAACATTCAGTACTTC. Protein product: CASSQELGSGSGNIQYF.